This passage covers 13 T cell receptor beta chains from one sample sequenced in a study of spatial heterogeneity in lung cancer. The time point denotes: sample taken at primary tumor resection. No cell sorting; template was whole RNA from tumor, lung tissue or PBMC. Using its own MiXCR run on the 5' RACE reads, TCRdb lists one record per CDR3 protein. The sample holds 80,000 to 95,000 distinct CDR3 sequences, roughly 10% seen once. The sample was PBMCs, taken at surgery. Source of these receptors: a male donor with early-stage non-small cell lung cancer.

This clonotype showed up many times. The rearrangement joins TRBV29-1 to TRBJ2-4; 8 nucleotides agree with TRBD1. The CDR3 sequence is 11 residues long. Germline CDR1 SQVTM, CDR2 ANQGSEA. The CDR3 reads CSGQGRDIQYF. For the CDR3, the DNA is TGCAGTGGACAGGGAAGGGACATTCAGTACTTC.

This clonotype turned up a few times. This chain connects TRBV30 to TRBJ2-7; 9 nucleotides match TRBD2. The CDR3 is made up of 13 amino acids. In germline, CDR1 is GTSNPN, CDR2 SVGIG (reference sequence). V trimming: 5 bases; J trimming: 5 bases; junction bases outside the gene matches: 7. The CDR3 sequence: CAWGRAGGHEQYF. The DNA for the CDR3 is TGTGCCTGGGGTAGAGCGGGGGGCCACGAGCAGTACTTC.

Ten or more counts support this clonotype. The chain recombines TRBV19 with TRBJ2-3; D possibly corresponds to TRBD2 (5 bases). This CDR3 comprises 14 residues. Germline V lookup: CDR1 LNHDA, CDR2 SQIVND (reference sequence). The germline V and J ends were trimmed by 10 bases and 1 base, with 15 bases remaining between them. The chain's CDR3 is CATKAAERTDTQYF. CDR3 nucleotide sequence: TGTGCCACCAAGGCAGCGGAGCGCACAGATACGCAGTATTTT.

In its sample, this clonotype was seen a few times. This chain uses TRBV29-1 with TRBJ2-5; a weak D match, TRBD2 (6 bases). The CDR3 is made up of 17 amino acids. Trimming took 2 bases from V and 1 from J, leaving 20 bases between them. Per the germline V gene, CDR1 is SQVTM and CDR2 is ANQGSEA. CDR3 DNA: TGCAGCGTTGAATCCCGGGAGCGTGGACGCCTCCAAGAGACCCAGTACTTC. This sequence encodes CSVESRERGRLQETQYF.

At least ten counts were recorded for this clonotype. The V call is TRBV19, the J call TRBJ2-1; tentative D call: TRBD2 (6 bases). The V and J ends lost 3 bases and 6 bases respectively, with 15 bases between them. Germline-derived CDR1 and CDR2 are LNHDA and SQIVND (reference sequence). This CDR3 is built from 15 residues. The chain's CDR3 is CASSISSVESNEQFF. Here the CDR3 DNA reads TGTGCCAGTAGTATCTCTAGCGTCGAAAGCAATGAGCAGTTCTTC.

This clonotype was counted a few times. This chain connects TRBV24-1 to TRBJ2-5; D possibly uses TRBD1 or TRBD2 (5 bases each). CDR3 size: 17 residues. Germline V gene lookup returns CDR1 KGHDR and CDR2 SFDVKD. The V and J ends lost 3 bases and 4 bases respectively, with 20 bases between them. CDR3 protein: CATSDRPRLGVGETQYF. The CDR3 DNA follows: TGTGCCACCAGTGATCGACCCCGGCTGGGGGTAGGAGAGACCCAGTACTTC.

This clonotype was counted ten times or more. V gene TRBV9 combines with J gene TRBJ2-1; TRBD2 agrees at 8 bases. The CDR3 consists of 15 residues. The ends lost 4 bases at V and 7 bases at J; junction bases unmatched: 10. Germline-derived CDR1 and CDR2 are SGDLS and YYNGEE. Written as DNA, the CDR3 is TGTGCCAGCAGCCCACCTCCCCCGGGGGGGAATGAGCAGTTCTTC. Protein: CASSPPPPGGNEQFF.

This clonotype was seen repeatedly, ten times or more. The V call is TRBV20-1, the J call TRBJ2-7; D is perhaps TRBD2 (6 bases). Germline CDR1 reads DFQATT; CDR2 reads SNEGSKA (reference sequence). Trimming stripped 4 bases from V and 2 bases from J, with 9 bases between. This CDR3 is 12 amino acids long. The CDR3 sequence: CSATRTTYEQYF. The CDR3 DNA is TGCAGTGCTACCAGGACTACCTACGAGCAGTACTTC.

The chain links TRBV18 to TRBJ2-3; 8 nucleotides agree with TRBD2. The CDR3 length is 17 residues. The V and J ends lost 3 bases and 5 bases, in that order; junction bases with no gene match: 13. From germline, CDR1 is KGHSH and CDR2 LQKENI. DNA of the CDR3: TGTGCCAGCTCACCCCGGGGTGGACGGGAGGGCCAAGATACGCAGTATTTT. It yields the protein CASSPRGGREGQDTQYF.

This clonotype was detected a few times. CDR3 nucleotide sequence: TGCGCCAGCAGCCCATTCCTGACAGCCACCTACGAGCAGTACTTC. Translation gives CASSPFLTATYEQYF. The V gene is TRBV4-3, the J gene TRBJ2-7; D is possibly TRBD1 (5 bases). The CDR3 totals 15 residues. V was cut by 4 bases and J by 2 bases, with 15 bases left in between. Germline assignment: CDR1 LGHNA and CDR2 YSLEER.

The sample holds a few counts of this clonotype. This rearrangement joins TRBV11-2 to TRBJ2-2; D is undetermined. The CDR3 is made up of 14 amino acids. Trimming left V 6 bases short and J 4 bases short, with 12 bases between. The germline gives CDR1 SGHAT, CDR2 FQNNGV. CDR3 region: CASRLGRSTGELFF. In nucleotides, the CDR3 is TGTGCCAGCAGGCTTGGTCGGTCCACCGGGGAGCTGTTTTTT.

In DNA, the CDR3 is TGTGCCGCACAGAGCTCCTATAATTCACCCCTCCACTTT. It translates to CAAQSSYNSPLHF. J is TRBJ1-6 and V is TRBV6-1; D unclear. This CDR3 contains 13 residues. Trimming took 11 bases from V and 0 from J, leaving 8 bases between them. Germline lookup yields CDR1 MNHNS and CDR2 SASEGT.

This clonotype was picked up many times. The chain combines TRBV10-3 with TRBJ1-5, with 8 positions matching TRBD1. Per germline, CDR1 ENHRY and CDR2 SYGVKD. Losses at the gene ends were 3 bases for V and 7 bases for J; bases not matched to a gene: 2. This CDR3 region has 13 residues. The CDR3 here is CAISEGQGQPQHF. CDR3 DNA sequence: TGTGCCATCAGTGAAGGACAGGGCCAGCCCCAGCATTTT.